Reported below is one TCR beta chain. The sample is drawn from a study of shared clonotypes between healthy human individuals. For unsorted samples, genomic DNA was extracted from tens of millions of PBMCs. The CDR3 length is 16 residues. Unmatched junction bases numbered 8, after V lost 4 bases and J lost 5 bases. The germline V gene has CDR1 MDHEN and CDR2 SYDVKM. When replicate PCRs were run on unsorted PBMC, they used 250 to 300 ng DNA, some 30,000 T cell genomes. Ten immunoSEQ deep assay plates served to sequence unsorted PBMC DNA. Per the study methods: ImmunoSEQ only sent back junction sequences with no quality scores, so filtering was done differently. The method was immunoSEQ multiplex PCR; TCRdb's version includes in-frame clones alone and lacks a portion of them. V and J calls and clone size are as listed in that table; D and trimming were resolved from the DNA. Here the sample spans 450,000 to 550,000 clones, about four fifths being singletons.

This clonotype was obtained from a middle-aged woman in good health. Some clones in this sample may be carry-over from other donors' samples. The sample comprised PBMCs. The chain is built from TRBV28 and TRBJ1-4; 9 bases match TRBD1. The CDR3: CASSSLQGAGNEKLFF. The CDR3 DNA is TGTGCCAGCAGTTCATTACAGGGGGCCGGGAATGAAAAACTGTTTTTT.